A single sample gave rise to the 16 T cell receptor beta chains below, sequenced in a study of blood T cell repertoires in COVID-19. The assay was immunoSEQ multiplex PCR, and TCRdb's table has in-frame clones only and misses some. The table has about 270,000 clones, roughly 85% seen once. Sample: peripheral blood. These receptors were collected from a woman under 30 with acute or convalescent COVID-19.

The CDR3 region is CASNPRTSGNTGELFF. The CDR3 bases are TGTGCCAGCAACCCTCGGACTAGCGGTAACACCGGGGAGCTGTTTTTT. This chain joins TRBV13 and TRBJ2-2, with 10 nucleotides matching TRBD2. Germline-derived CDR1 and CDR2 are PRHDT and FYEKMQ (reference sequence). Losses at the gene ends were 7 bases for V and 2 bases for J; bases not matched to a gene: 7. The length of the CDR3 is 16 residues.

The chain couples TRBV7-3 to TRBJ2-1, with D possibly TRBD1 on 5 matching bases. This CDR3 comprises 15 residues. Trimming removed 5 bases at V and 0 bases at J, with 11 bases between. CDR1 is SGHTA, CDR2 FQGTGA, per germline. In nucleotides, the CDR3 is TGTGCCAGCAGCACACAGGTGAGCTCCTACAATGAGCAGTTCTTC. It specifies CASSTQVSSYNEQFF.

This chain joins TRBV7-2 and TRBJ2-4; 15 bases agree with TRBD2. Trimming took 5 bases from V and 6 from J; bases not matched to a gene: 8. The V gene's germline CDR1 is SGHTA and CDR2 FQGNSA. The CDR3 runs 17 residues. CDR3 bases: TGTGCCAGCAGCGCCGGACTAGCGGGAGGGCGGGGAAACATTCAGTACTTC. Amino acid sequence: CASSAGLAGGRGNIQYF.

This clone was found a few times. This rearrangement joins TRBV6-5 to TRBJ2-7; possible D gene TRBD2, 5 bases. The CDR3 covers 13 residues. The germline V and J ends were trimmed by 9 bases and 7 bases, with 19 bases remaining between them. Germline V CDR1 and CDR2: MNHEY, SVGAGI. This chain's CDR3 is CASQRESRMEQYF. In DNA, the CDR3 is TGTGCCAGTCAAAGGGAGTCCCGAATGGAGCAGTACTTC.

The chain recombines TRBV30 with TRBJ2-3; D gene unclear. V lost 1 base and J 3 bases, leaving 5 bases between the germline ends. CDR3 length equals 12 residues. The germline gives CDR1 GTSNPN, CDR2 SVGIG (reference sequence). CDR3 nucleotides: TGTGCCTGGAGTGCGCAGACAGATACGCAGTATTTT. Protein product: CAWSAQTDTQYF. Full variable domain (outside the CDR3, taken from reference TRBV30 and TRBJ2-3): SQTIHQWPATLVQPVGSPLSLECTVEGTSNPNLYWYRQAAGRGLQLLFYSVGIGQISSEVPQNLSASRPQDRQFILSSKKLLLSDSGFYLCAWSAQTDTQYFGPGTRLTVL.

The genes are TRBV18 and TRBJ1-2, with TRBD1 matching 7 bases. The CDR3 loop spans 14 amino acids. The germline V gene has CDR1 KGHSH and CDR2 LQKENI. Trimming at V came to 6 bases and at J to 3 bases, leaving 7 bases not matched to a gene. The CDR3 DNA follows: TGTGCCAGCTCCCAGGGGACAGAACACTATGGCTACACCTTC. It codes for CASSQGTEHYGYTF.

This clone was counted only a few times. The gene calls are TRBV6-5 and TRBJ1-6, with 9 bases fitting TRBD1. The CDR3 runs to 16 residues. Germline CDR1 reads MNHEY; CDR2 reads SVGAGI. V shed 6 bases, J shed 5 bases, and the junction held 8 bases outside the gene matches. The CDR3 sequence is CASSYGRTGDNSPLHF. The CDR3 region has the DNA TGTGCCAGCAGCTACGGCCGGACAGGGGATAATTCACCCCTCCACTTT.

This chain links TRBV4-2 with TRBJ1-6; the D gene is possibly TRBD1 (5 bases). The V gene's germline CDR1 is LGHNA and CDR2 YNFKEQ. Trimming took off 0 bases at V and 10 bases at J, with 16 bases between the two ends. The CDR3 runs 16 residues. CDR3 sequence: CASSQDHGGGSSPLHF. DNA of the CDR3: TGTGCCAGCAGCCAAGATCATGGGGGAGGAAGCTCACCCCTCCACTTT.

Here the CDR3 DNA reads TGTGCCAGCAGCTCCCGGACTAGCGGGAAGCCCATTCAGTACTTC. Residues: CASSSRTSGKPIQYF. The chain carries TRBV9 and TRBJ2-4; TRBD2 aligns across 12 bases. This CDR3 region has 15 residues. V gave up 4 bases and J gave up 9 bases; unmatched junction bases: 8. Germline V gene lookup returns CDR1 SGDLS and CDR2 YYNGEE.

This chain uses TRBV6-5 with TRBJ2-1; 7 positions match TRBD1. CDR3 length: 14 amino acids. The J segment lost 2 bases and the V segment lost 7 bases, leaving 5 bases of the junction unmatched. The germline V gene has CDR1 MNHEY and CDR2 SVGAGI. The CDR3 loop reads CASTQTGTYNEQFF. DNA of the CDR3: TGTGCCAGCACCCAGACAGGGACCTACAATGAGCAGTTCTTC.

This chain links TRBV4-3 with TRBJ1-2; D unclear. CDR1 and CDR2 (germline): LGHNA, YSLEER. V lost 4 bases to trimming and J lost 5 bases, with 14 bases between them. The CDR3 has 14 amino acids. The CDR3 DNA is TGCGCCAGCAGCCTTGAGACGGGCGGGTATGGCTACACCTTC. Encoded protein: CASSLETGGYGYTF.

The chain employs TRBV7-8 and TRBJ2-2; the match to TRBD2 covers 10 bases. Germline V gene sequence: CDR1 SGHVS, CDR2 FQNEAQ. Trimming removed 6 bases from V and 6 bases from J; junction bases left unmatched: 7. The CDR3 runs 15 residues. The CDR3 spells CASSPLAGAAGELFF. The CDR3 bases are TGTGCCAGCAGTCCCCTAGCGGGAGCAGCCGGGGAGCTGTTTTTT.

The V call is TRBV7-9, the J call TRBJ2-5, with a possible D match to TRBD1 (6 bases). Germline CDR1 and CDR2: SEHNR and FQNEAQ (reference sequence). V was cut by 5 bases and J by 4 bases, with 17 bases left in between. This CDR3 contains 15 residues. The CDR3 coding sequence is TGTGCCAGCAGCCAGAACGGATACAGGGCAGAGACCCAGTACTTC. Residues: CASSQNGYRAETQYF.

This clone has a count of ten or more. Other DNA sequences of this sample code for an identical CDR3. The rearrangement uses TRBV4-3 and TRBJ1-5; D ambiguous. Germline loops: CDR1 LGHNA, CDR2 YSLEER. Trimming left V 0 bases short and J 7 bases short, with 7 bases between. The CDR3 consists of 13 residues. CDR3 DNA: TGCGCCAGCAGCCAAGATCGAGGCCAGCCCCAGCATTTT. Translation: CASSQDRGQPQHF.

This chain joins TRBV6-5 and TRBJ1-2, with a tentative D call TRBD1 (5 bases). With 6 bases removed from V and 5 bases from J, the gap between germline ends came to 19 bases. In germline, CDR1 is MNHEY, CDR2 SVGAGI. The length of the CDR3 is 15 residues. The CDR3 is CASSPTGGKGYGYTF. The CDR3 bases are TGTGCCAGCAGCCCGACCGGGGGTAAAGGGTATGGCTACACCTTC.

The rearrangement uses TRBV15 and TRBJ2-3; 7 nucleotides align to TRBD2. The V and J ends lost 0 bases and 1 base, in that order; junction bases with no gene match: 7. Germline V lookup: CDR1 LNHNV, CDR2 YYDKDF (reference sequence). This CDR3 spans 17 amino acids. CDR3 DNA: TGTGCCACCAGCAGAGATTCGGCGGGAGCTGGCACAGATACGCAGTATTTT. Its protein product is CATSRDSAGAGTDTQYF.